The 31 T cell receptor beta chains below all came from one sample that was sequenced in a study of response to subunit inactivated influenza vaccine. One entry per CDR3 protein, called by TCRdb with MiXCR from the RT-PCR reads. This sample has around 580,000 distinct CDR3 sequences, with about 11% found just once. Sequencing was performed on PBMCs from blood, taken on the day of vaccination. All receptors derive from a man in his forties or fifties who received an inactivated influenza vaccine.

This clonotype turned up a few times. J is TRBJ2-7 and V is TRBV20-1; no definite D call. This CDR3 has 13 amino acids. Germline CDR1 reads DFQATT; CDR2 reads SNEGSKA (reference sequence). V lost 1 base and J 5 bases, leaving 12 bases between the germline ends. CDR3 protein: CSARVLRRHEQYF. The CDR3 nucleotides read TGCAGTGCTAGAGTCCTGAGAAGGCACGAGCAGTACTTC.

This clonotype was seen more than once but under ten times. The V and J genes are TRBV10-3 and TRBJ2-2, with 10 bases identical to TRBD1. The CDR3 totals 17 residues. Per germline, CDR1 ENHRY and CDR2 SYGVKD. The J segment lost 7 bases and the V segment lost 2 bases, leaving 10 bases of the junction unmatched. CDR3 region: CAISEGDRQGAGGELFF. For the CDR3, the DNA is TGTGCCATCAGTGAGGGGGACCGACAGGGGGCCGGCGGGGAGCTGTTTTTT.

This clonotype was found many times. The V and J genes are TRBV28 and TRBJ1-6; D is ambiguous. V was trimmed by 11 bases and J by 9 bases, leaving 5 bases between them. CDR3 length equals 9 residues. The germline V gene has CDR1 MDHEN and CDR2 SYDVKM. The CDR3 loop reads CASGSPLHF. The CDR3 DNA follows: TGTGCCTCTGGTTCACCCCTCCACTTT.

The table lists this clonotype with many counts. J is TRBJ1-1 and V is TRBV12-3 or TRBV12-4; D gene uncertain. The CDR3 runs 14 residues. V was clipped by 7 bases and J by 0 bases, with 12 bases between them. CDR3 nucleotides: TGTGCCAGCACCCTTAGGAGTTTGAACACTGAAGCTTTCTTT. This sequence encodes CASTLRSLNTEAFF.

This clonotype was picked up a small number of times. The rearrangement uses TRBV6-2 or TRBV6-3 and TRBJ2-3; D might be TRBD2 (6 bases). Germline CDR1 is MNHEY and CDR2 is SVGEGT. V was clipped by 5 bases and J by 0 bases, with 21 bases between them. The CDR3 consists of 18 residues. CDR3 nucleotides: TGTGCCAGCAGTCCCATCCGGATAGCGGTTATTAGCACAGATACGCAGTATTTT. Residues: CASSPIRIAVISTDTQYF.

CDR3 bases: TGTGCCAGCAGCTCCCGGACGGGCTCTGCGCCACAAGAGACCCAGTACTTC. This sequence encodes CASSSRTGSAPQETQYF. The rearrangement joins TRBV7-6 to TRBJ2-5; no firm D call. CDR3 length: 17 residues. CDR1 is SGHVS, CDR2 FNYEAQ, per germline. Trimming left V 4 bases short and J 2 bases short, with 20 bases between.

Turning to this clonotype: Relative to the germline gene, one junction end is altered; a read error may explain this. The V gene is TRBV11-2, the J gene TRBJ2-1, with TRBD2 identical over 10 bases. In germline, CDR1 is SGHAT, CDR2 FQNNGV. This CDR3 is 17 amino acids long. The DNA for the CDR3 is TGTGCCAGCAGCTTAGACGTCGGACTAGCGGCCTACGATGAGCAGTTCTTC. Translated, it gives CASSLDVGLAAYDEQFF.

This chain joins TRBV7-2 and TRBJ2-1; D is possibly TRBD2 (6 bases). This CDR3 contains 16 residues. Trimming left V 0 bases short and J 2 bases short, with 11 bases between. Germline CDR1 and CDR2: SGHTA and FQGNSA. Here the CDR3 reads CASSLAFSGAYNEQFF. In DNA, the CDR3 is TGTGCCAGCAGCTTAGCGTTTAGCGGCGCCTACAATGAGCAGTTCTTC.

The chain links TRBV12-3 or TRBV12-4 to TRBJ2-5; 7 bases fit TRBD1. The CDR3 runs to 14 residues. V was clipped by 6 bases and J by 2 bases; unmatched bases: 6. The CDR3 loop is CASRLDRFQETQYF. Here the CDR3 DNA reads TGTGCCAGCAGACTGGACAGGTTTCAAGAGACCCAGTACTTC.

This clonotype has more than one count but fewer than ten. The rearrangement uses TRBV6-5 and TRBJ2-1; tentatively, D is TRBD1 (5 bases). The CDR3 covers 15 residues. The ends were cut back, 0 bases at V and 3 bases at J, with 9 bases in the middle. Germline CDR1 is MNHEY and CDR2 is SVGAGI. Here the CDR3 DNA reads TGTGCCAGCAGTTACTCGGGGCCGAACTACAATGAGCAGTTCTTC. This gives the protein CASSYSGPNYNEQFF.

The J gene is TRBJ2-1, the V gene TRBV7-8; 8 nucleotides align to TRBD1. Germline-derived CDR1 and CDR2 are SGHVS and FQNEAQ. V gave up 5 bases and J gave up 8 bases; unmatched junction bases: 8. This CDR3 contains 14 residues. CDR3: CASSPTGGPDEQFF. CDR3 nucleotides: TGTGCCAGCAGCCCAACAGGGGGGCCCGATGAGCAGTTCTTC.

This chain links TRBV10-3 with TRBJ1-4, with D possibly matching TRBD1 (5 bases). The CDR3 is 11 amino acids. The germline gives CDR1 ENHRY, CDR2 SYGVKD. The V end lost 8 bases, the J end lost 5 bases, and 6 bases lay between the germline ends. This CDR3 reads CAIRDNEKLFF. The CDR3 DNA follows: TGTGCCATCCGGGACAATGAAAAACTGTTTTTT.

The chain is built from TRBV6-1 and TRBJ1-3; the D is unclear. The CDR3 covers 13 residues. Germline CDR1 is MNHNS and CDR2 is SASEGT. V shed 7 bases and J shed 4 bases, with 11 bases lying between them. In DNA form, the CDR3 reads TGTGCCAGCAAGAGGACTTCGGGAAACACCATATATTTT. Translating it yields CASKRTSGNTIYF.

The genes are TRBV6-2 or TRBV6-3 and TRBJ1-1; no clear D. The CDR3 extends over 14 amino acids. The ends were cut back, 2 bases at V and 0 bases at J, with 7 bases in the middle. CDR1 MNHEY and CDR2 SVGEGT come from the germline V gene. The CDR3 protein is CASSYAILNTEAFF. As DNA, the CDR3 is TGTGCCAGCAGTTACGCAATTCTGAACACTGAAGCTTTCTTT.

This clonotype appeared a few times. The chain joins TRBV20-1 to TRBJ2-7; 14 nucleotides line up with TRBD2. The CDR3 is made up of 17 amino acids. Germline CDR1 reads DFQATT; CDR2 reads SNEGSKA (reference sequence). Trimming took 3 bases from V and 4 from J; bases not matched to a gene: 11. The CDR3 loop is CSASLRGTSGSWYEQYF. In DNA form, the CDR3 reads TGCAGTGCTAGCCTCCGGGGGACTAGCGGGAGTTGGTACGAGCAGTACTTC.

This clonotype was counted a few times. The gene calls are TRBV5-1 and TRBJ1-1, with D uncertain. Trimming removed 0 bases from V and 4 bases from J, with 13 bases in between. This CDR3 contains 15 residues. CDR1 is SGHRS and CDR2 is YFSETQ in the germline V gene. Written as DNA, the CDR3 is TGCGCCAGCAGCTTGGACAGTACGGGGAGCACTGAAGCTTTCTTT. This codes for CASSLDSTGSTEAFF.

This clonotype was counted ten times or more. This chain uses TRBV12-3 or TRBV12-4 with TRBJ2-7; maybe TRBD1 (6 bases). This CDR3 is built from 13 residues. V dropped 3 bases and J dropped 4 bases, with 10 bases sitting between them. CDR3 sequence (DNA): TGTGCCAGCAGTTTTGCCAGGGGATACGAGCAGTACTTC. It yields the protein CASSFARGYEQYF.

The chain carries TRBV7-2 and TRBJ1-2; D is undetermined. The CDR3 covers 16 residues. The germline gives CDR1 SGHTA, CDR2 FQGNSA. V gave up 2 bases and J gave up 8 bases, with 21 bases separating them. CDR3 sequence: CASSLILDPGMGGYTF. The CDR3 DNA reads as TGTGCCAGCAGCTTAATTCTTGATCCGGGGATGGGCGGCTACACCTTC.

The chain has TRBV10-3 and TRBJ1-6; tentatively, D is TRBD1 (5 bases). The CDR3 consists of 14 residues. Per germline, CDR1 ENHRY and CDR2 SYGVKD. The ends were cut back, 6 bases at V and 6 bases at J, with 12 bases in the middle. The chain's CDR3 is CAISRDPANSPLHF. Written as DNA, the CDR3 is TGTGCCATCAGCCGGGACCCAGCTAATTCACCCCTCCACTTT.

This clonotype turned up a few times. This chain connects TRBV12-3 or TRBV12-4 to TRBJ1-3; no clear D. V dropped 1 base and J dropped 2 bases, with 6 bases sitting between them. The CDR3 runs 14 residues. Here the CDR3 reads CASSLGRAGNTIYF. CDR3 in DNA: TGTGCCAGCAGTTTAGGCAGAGCTGGAAACACCATATATTTT.

In DNA form, the CDR3 reads TGTGCCAGCTCCTCGGCGGGGCGACAGAACACCGGGGAGCTGTTTTTT. Amino acids: CASSSAGRQNTGELFF. The V gene is TRBV2, the J gene TRBJ2-2, with a tentative D call TRBD2 (6 bases). Looked up from germline, CDR1 is SNHLY and CDR2 is FYNNEI. Trimming removed 8 bases from V and 1 base from J, with 17 bases in between. The CDR3 sequence is 16 residues long.

In its sample, this clonotype was seen a few times. The gene calls are TRBV21-1 and TRBJ2-3; no check of the table's D call, TRBD2, against the DNA was made. TRBV21-1 is annotated as a pseudogene. This CDR3 has 17 amino acids. CDR3 region: CASSKVNSGSPWDTQYF. CDR3 bases: TGTGCCAGCAGCAAAGTTAATAGCGGGTCCCCGTGGGATACGCAGTATTTT.

This chain links TRBV5-1 with TRBJ2-7; D uncertain. This CDR3 has 15 amino acids. CDR1 is SGHRS and CDR2 is YFSETQ in the germline V gene. With 2 bases removed from V and 0 bases from J, the gap between germline ends came to 12 bases. The CDR3 spells CASSFLTDSSYEQYF. In DNA, the CDR3 is TGCGCCAGCAGCTTCCTGACGGATAGCTCCTACGAGCAGTACTTC.

The rearrangement uses TRBV5-1 and TRBJ2-3; tentative D call: TRBD1 (6 bases). This CDR3 comprises 16 residues. Per germline, CDR1 SGHRS and CDR2 YFSETQ. Trimming removed 0 bases at V and 4 bases at J, with 15 bases between. In DNA form, the CDR3 reads TGCGCCAGCAGCTTGGTTCCGGCAGGGGCCGCAGATACGCAGTATTTT. Translation: CASSLVPAGAADTQYF.

In this sample, this clonotype turned up a few times. The chain uses TRBV6-5 and TRBJ1-3; 12 bases map to TRBD1. Germline CDR1 is MNHEY and CDR2 is SVGAGI. The V segment lost 1 base and the J segment 5 bases; nucleotides outside the gene matches: 9. The CDR3 is 18 amino acids. CDR3 bases: TGTGCCAGCAGTTACTTCGGGACAGGGGGCGGACGAAGAAACACCATATATTTT. The encoded protein is CASSYFGTGGGRRNTIYF.

V and J are TRBV9 and TRBJ2-1; 8 bases line up with TRBD2. V lost 0 bases and J lost 7; bases outside the gene matches: 6. This CDR3 is 15 amino acids long. Per germline, CDR1 SGDLS and CDR2 YYNGEE. The CDR3 here is CASSVVSGGINEQFF. CDR3 nucleotide sequence: TGTGCCAGCAGCGTAGTATCGGGAGGGATAAATGAGCAGTTCTTC.

This clonotype was detected many times. At one of its ends the junction is not consistent with the germline gene, which may arise from a read error. The J gene is TRBJ2-1, the V gene TRBV18; perhaps TRBD2 as D (6 bases). The CDR3 is made up of 14 amino acids. Germline V CDR1 and CDR2: KGHSH, LQKENI. The CDR3 loop reads CASSPRESFNEQFF. For the CDR3, the DNA is TGTGCCAGCTCACCCCGGGAGTCCTTCAATGAGCAGTTCTTC.

The rearrangement joins TRBV4-3 to TRBJ1-6; possibly TRBD1 for D (6 bases). Between the trimmed V and J ends, which lost 2 bases and 7 bases, there was a span of 12 bases. This CDR3 is built from 15 residues. The germline CDR1 and CDR2 sequences are LGHNA and YSLEER. The CDR3, as DNA: TGCGCCAGCAGCCAACAGGGGTCGGGCAATTCACCCCTCCACTTT. Protein product: CASSQQGSGNSPLHF.

J is TRBJ2-2 and V is TRBV24-1; D ambiguous. Trimming shortened V by 9 bases and J by 5 bases, and 9 bases separated the two germline ends. CDR3 length equals 12 residues. CDR1 is KGHDR, CDR2 SFDVKD, per germline. CDR3 sequence (DNA): TGTGCCACCGCTATCTCAACCGGGGAGCTGTTTTTT. Its translation: CATAISTGELFF.

The genes are TRBV6-5 and TRBJ2-1, with 10 positions matching TRBD2. This CDR3 comprises 16 residues. The germline CDR1 and CDR2 sequences are MNHEY and SVGAGI. With V trimmed by 0 bases and J by 4 bases, 3 bases remained unmatched. CDR3 DNA: TGTGCCAGCAGTTACTCCTGGACTAGCGGTTACAATGAGCAGTTCTTC. Protein: CASSYSWTSGYNEQFF.

This clonotype has a handful of counts. V and J are TRBV20-1 and TRBJ2-1; the match to TRBD2 covers 11 bases. The CDR3 consists of 17 residues. V lost 6 bases, J lost 8 bases, and 18 bases stayed unmatched. Per the germline V gene, CDR1 is DFQATT and CDR2 is SNEGSKA (reference sequence). CDR3 loop: CSATGGGLAEGVHEQFF. The CDR3, as DNA: TGCAGTGCCACCGGAGGGGGACTAGCGGAGGGGGTACATGAGCAGTTCTTC.